These T cell receptor beta chains were read from a single sample in a study of molecular identifiers for immune sequencing clone quantification. TCRdb used MiXCR to reprocess the PCR reads, holding one entry per CDR3 protein. The sample has 550,000 to 750,000 distinct CDR3 sequences, 20% seen once. The sample taken for sequencing was naive CD8+ T cells from blood, with Jurkat cell RNA spiked in. These receptor sequences come from a human donor in good health. Some libraries in this study had Jurkat cell RNA spiked in. CDR3s include the opening cysteine and the closing phenylalanine or tryptophan. Fields, in order: D gene, CDR3 length, V gene, J gene, clone size, CDR3 DNA, CDR3 protein. The D gene is left open where the match is weak. Not every row has a clone size; where given, it reads once, few, many or a size class.

>-|15|TRBV12-3/TRBV12-4|TRBJ1-2|-
TGTGCCAGCAGTTTGGGGCAGGGGACGGGGTATGGCTACACCTTC
CASSLGQGTGYGYTF
>-|16|TRBV7-9|TRBJ2-3|many
TGTGCCAGCAGCCCTCCGATGGGCCCCAGTCCAGATACGCAGTATTTT
CASSPPMGPSPDTQYF
>TRBD1|20|TRBV2|TRBJ1-4|many
TGTGCCAGCTTTTCGTATGAACGGACAGGCCCTAGCTCAACTAATGAAAAACTGTTTTTT
CASFSYERTGPSSTNEKLFF
>-|13|TRBV7-6|TRBJ2-7|few
TGTGCCAGCAGCTTCGTAGAATTGGACGAGCAGTACTTC
CASSFVELDEQYF
>-|16|TRBV18|TRBJ2-7|-
TGTGCCAGCTCACCGTCGCCGGGGGTAAGCTCCTACGAGCAGTACTTC
CASSPSPGVSSYEQYF
>-|14|TRBV30|TRBJ2-5|-
TGTGCCTGGGGCGACGAGAGGGTTCAAGAGACCCAGTACTTC
CAWGDERVQETQYF
>TRBD1|15|TRBV3-1|TRBJ1-5|few
TGTGCCAGCAGCCATTCGGAGGGGGCCGGTCAGCCCCAGCATTTT
CASSHSEGAGQPQHF
>TRBD1|16|TRBV4-1|TRBJ2-7|-
TGCGCCAGCAGCCAAGTTTTGACAGGGCTATCCTACGAGCAGTACTTC
CASSQVLTGLSYEQYF
>-|15|TRBV7-9|TRBJ2-7|many
TGTGCCAGCAGCGCACCCGGGACGGAGGATTACGAGCAGTACTTC
CASSAPGTEDYEQYF
>TRBD1|18|TRBV28|TRBJ1-2|few
TGTGCCAGCAGTTTCCCCCGCCCAACGGGACAGGTGTACTATGGCTACACCTTC
CASSFPRPTGQVYYGYTF
>TRBD2|15|TRBV10-2|TRBJ2-3|many
TGCGCCAGCAGTGATTGGGCGGGGGTGGCAGATACGCAGTATTTT
CASSDWAGVADTQYF
>-|19|TRBV9|TRBJ2-6|many
TGTGCCAGCAGCGGGGACGGAAGGTCTTTTAACTCTGGGGCCAACGTCCTGACTTTC
CASSGDGRSFNSGANVLTF
>-|13|TRBV20-1|TRBJ2-1|-
TGCAGTGCTAGAGACGTTAGCGTCAATGAGCAGTTCTTC
CSARDVSVNEQFF
>TRBD1|14|TRBV18|TRBJ2-7|few
TGTGCCAGCTCACAGGGACAGGGGGTAGCGGAGCAGTACTTC
CASSQGQGVAEQYF
>TRBD1|13|TRBV24-1|TRBJ1-1|few
TGTGCCACTAGACAGGGGGCGAACACTGAAGCTTTCTTT
CATRQGANTEAFF
>-|17|TRBV5-1|TRBJ1-2|many
TGCGCCAGCAGCTTGAAAGGATTGCGGGATTTTAACTATGGCTACACCTTC
CASSLKGLRDFNYGYTF
>TRBD2|15|TRBV9|TRBJ2-1|-
TGTGCCAGCAGTCCAAGCGGGACCGAACACAATGAGCAGTTCTTC
CASSPSGTEHNEQFF
>-|14|TRBV19|TRBJ2-1|-
TGTGCCAGTAGTGCCGGCGCAAGGAGCTATGAGCAGTTCTTC
CASSAGARSYEQFF
>TRBD2|15|TRBV12-3/TRBV12-4|TRBJ2-3|-
TGTGCCAGCAGTTTAGGGCTAACTAGCGCAGATACGCAGTATTTT
CASSLGLTSADTQYF
>-|15|TRBV14|TRBJ1-1|many
TGTGCCAGCAGCTCCAGGGTTATCGTGAACACTGAAGCTTTCTTT
CASSSRVIVNTEAFF
>-|14|TRBV12-3/TRBV12-4|TRBJ1-3|many
TGTGCCAGCAGTCCAACAGGGTCGGGAAACACCATATATTTT
CASSPTGSGNTIYF
>-|18|TRBV19|TRBJ2-1|-
TGTGCCAGTAGTATAGAAGGATTGGAGCTAATCGGATACAATGAGCAGTTCTTC
CASSIEGLELIGYNEQFF
>-|15|TRBV27|TRBJ2-2|-
TGTGCCAGCAGTTTAGCTCCTCCGAACACCGGGGAGCTGTTTTTT
CASSLAPPNTGELFF
>-|15|TRBV19|TRBJ1-4|-
TGTGCCAGTACTGAGGGGTCTGTAACTAATGAAAAACTGTTTTTT
CASTEGSVTNEKLFF
>-|15|TRBV6-6|TRBJ1-1|-
TGTGCCAGCAGTTACTCGAAGCTGGGAGGGATGGAAGCTTTCTTT
CASSYSKLGGMEAFF
>-|12|TRBV12-3/TRBV12-4|TRBJ1-5|-
TGTGCCAGCAGTCCTGACGACACCCCCCAGCATTTT
CASSPDDTPQHF
>-|14|TRBV19|TRBJ2-3|many
TGTGCCAGTAGTATAATAGGAAACACAGATACGCAGTATTTT
CASSIIGNTDTQYF
>-|17|TRBV11-2|TRBJ2-3|many
TGTGCCAGCAGCTTCCTCCTTGAGGGGACTTTCACAGATACGCAGTATTTT
CASSFLLEGTFTDTQYF
>TRBD2|18|TRBV7-2|TRBJ2-3|many
TGTGCCAGCAGCATAAGACTAGCGGGAGGGCTTGGCGCAGATACGCAGTATTTT
CASSIRLAGGLGADTQYF